The clone carrying this T cell receptor (beta chain) was seen just once. Its antigen remains unidentified. This entry comes from a study of post-analysis software for immune sequencing data. Included in the TCR beta cDNA libraries were unique molecular identifiers. From the PCR reads, TCRdb called clonotypes with MiXCR, one entry per CDR3 protein. The sample includes about 430,000 distinct CDR3 sequences, 35% to 45% of them seen just once. CDR1 and CDR2 from the germline V gene are SGHRS and YFSETQ. The V gene end was trimmed by 4 bases and the J gene end by 5 bases; junction bases not matched to a gene: 6. The CDR3 is made up of 14 amino acids. Study-wide results and caveats: Higher frequency in patients than in controls was seen for roughly 5 TRBV segments, with TRBV5-6, TRBV5-1 and TRBV20-1 among them.

The chain employs TRBV5-1 and TRBJ2-1; 7 bases line up with TRBD2. This receptor was obtained from a girl aged 2-10 years with multiple sclerosis. The sample taken for sequencing was blood. CDR3 nucleotide sequence: TGCGCCAGCAGCATGGGGAGGGTGAACAATGAGCAGTTCTTC. This encodes CASSMGRVNNEQFF.